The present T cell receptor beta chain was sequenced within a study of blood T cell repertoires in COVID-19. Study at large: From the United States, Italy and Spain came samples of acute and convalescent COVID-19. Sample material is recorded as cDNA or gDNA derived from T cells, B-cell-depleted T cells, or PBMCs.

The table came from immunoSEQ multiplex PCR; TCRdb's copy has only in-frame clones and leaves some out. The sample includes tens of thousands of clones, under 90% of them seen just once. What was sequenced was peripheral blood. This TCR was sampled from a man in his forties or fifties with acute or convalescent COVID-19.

The CDR3: CASSGGQTRGYDEQYF. The CDR3 DNA reads as TGTGCCAGCAGCGGCGGACAGACGAGGGGCTATGACGAGCAGTACTTC. This chain connects TRBV5-8 to TRBJ2-7; maybe TRBD1 (6 bases). CDR1 and CDR2 (germline): SGHTS, YDEGEE. The CDR3 length is 16 residues. Trimming left V 4 bases short and J 5 bases short, with 22 bases between.